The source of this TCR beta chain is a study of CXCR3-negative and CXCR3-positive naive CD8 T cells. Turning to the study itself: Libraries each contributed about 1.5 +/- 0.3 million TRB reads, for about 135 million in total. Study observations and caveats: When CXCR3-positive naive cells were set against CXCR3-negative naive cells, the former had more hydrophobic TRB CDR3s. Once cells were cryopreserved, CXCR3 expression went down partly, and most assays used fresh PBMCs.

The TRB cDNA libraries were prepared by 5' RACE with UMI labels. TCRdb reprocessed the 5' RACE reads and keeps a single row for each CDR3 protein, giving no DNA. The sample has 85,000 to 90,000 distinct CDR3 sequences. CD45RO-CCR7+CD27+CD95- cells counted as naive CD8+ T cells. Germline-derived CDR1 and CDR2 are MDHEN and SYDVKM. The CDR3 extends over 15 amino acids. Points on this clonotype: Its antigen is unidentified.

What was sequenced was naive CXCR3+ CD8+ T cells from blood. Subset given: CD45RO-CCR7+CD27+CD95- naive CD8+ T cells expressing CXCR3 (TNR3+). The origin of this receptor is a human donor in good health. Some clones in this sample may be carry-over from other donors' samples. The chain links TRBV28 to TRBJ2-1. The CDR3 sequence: CASSLIQGGVDEQFF.